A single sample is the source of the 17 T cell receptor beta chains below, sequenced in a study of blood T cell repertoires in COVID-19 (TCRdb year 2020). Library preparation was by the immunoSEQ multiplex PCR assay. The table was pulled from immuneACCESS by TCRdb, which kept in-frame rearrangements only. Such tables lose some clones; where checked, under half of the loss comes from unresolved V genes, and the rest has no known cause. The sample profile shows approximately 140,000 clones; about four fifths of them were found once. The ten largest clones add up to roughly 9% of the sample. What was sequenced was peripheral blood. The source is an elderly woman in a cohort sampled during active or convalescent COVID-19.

The CDR3 region is CASSQNGGGLQETQYF. The CDR3 coding sequence is TGTGCCAGCAGCCAAAACGGGGGGGGGCTCCAAGAGACCCAGTACTTC. The V and J genes are TRBV7-2 and TRBJ2-5, with 8 bases identical to TRBD2. CDR1 SGHTA and CDR2 FQGNSA come from the germline V gene. Losses at the gene ends were 5 bases for V and 1 base for J; bases not matched to a gene: 9. The CDR3 contains 16 residues.

CDR3 residues: CATSDPNRDGGETQYF. The CDR3 DNA follows: TGTGCCACCAGTGATCCCAACAGGGATGGAGGAGAGACCCAGTACTTC. V usage is TRBV24-1 and J usage is TRBJ2-5; D perhaps matches TRBD1 (6 bases). From germline, CDR1 is KGHDR and CDR2 SFDVKD. V was shortened by 3 bases and J by 4 bases, with 17 bases between the two germline ends. The CDR3 loop spans 16 amino acids.

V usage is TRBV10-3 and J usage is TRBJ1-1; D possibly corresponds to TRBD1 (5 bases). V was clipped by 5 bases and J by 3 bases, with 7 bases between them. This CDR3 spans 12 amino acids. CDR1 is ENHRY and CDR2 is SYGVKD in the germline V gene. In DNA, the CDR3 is TGTGCCATCAGTTGGGGGGACACTGAAGCTTTCTTT. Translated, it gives CAISWGDTEAFF.

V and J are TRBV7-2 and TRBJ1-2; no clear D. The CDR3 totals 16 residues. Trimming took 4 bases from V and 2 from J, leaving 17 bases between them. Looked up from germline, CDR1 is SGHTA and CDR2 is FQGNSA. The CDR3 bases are TGTGCCAGCAGCTCGGGAGCGGATCCGGACAACTATGGCTACACCTTC. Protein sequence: CASSSGADPDNYGYTF.

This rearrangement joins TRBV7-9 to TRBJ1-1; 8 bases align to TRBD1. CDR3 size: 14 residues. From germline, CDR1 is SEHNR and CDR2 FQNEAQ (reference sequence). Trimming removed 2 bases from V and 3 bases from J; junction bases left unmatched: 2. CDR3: CASSLQGADTEAFF. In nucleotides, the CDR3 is TGTGCCAGCAGCTTACAGGGGGCCGACACTGAAGCTTTCTTT.

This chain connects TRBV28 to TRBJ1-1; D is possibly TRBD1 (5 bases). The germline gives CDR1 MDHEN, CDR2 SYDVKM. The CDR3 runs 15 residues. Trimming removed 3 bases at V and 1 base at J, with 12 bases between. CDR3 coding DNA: TGTGCCAGCAGTTTCCAGGGAACTAAGAACACTGAAGCTTTCTTT. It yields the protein CASSFQGTKNTEAFF. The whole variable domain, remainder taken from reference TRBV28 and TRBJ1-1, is DVKVTQSSRYLVKRTGEKVFLECVQDMDHENMFWYRQDPGLGLRLIYFSYDVKMKEKGDIPEGYSVSREKKERFSLILESASTNQTSMYLCASSFQGTKNTEAFFGQGTRLTVV.

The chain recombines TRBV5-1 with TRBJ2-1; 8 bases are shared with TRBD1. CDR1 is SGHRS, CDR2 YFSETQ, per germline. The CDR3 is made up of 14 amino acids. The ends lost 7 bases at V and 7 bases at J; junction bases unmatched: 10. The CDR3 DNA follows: TGCGCCAGCGGCGGGGCAGGGGGCTGGAATGAGCAGTTCTTC. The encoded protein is CASGGAGGWNEQFF. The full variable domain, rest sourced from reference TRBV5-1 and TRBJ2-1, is KAGVTQTPRYLIKTRGQQVTLSCSPISGHRSVSWYQQTPGQGLQFLFEYFSETQRNKGNFPGRFSGRQFSNSRSEMNVSTLELGDSALYLCASGGAGGWNEQFFGPGTRLTVL.

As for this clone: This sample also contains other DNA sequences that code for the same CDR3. The CDR3 region has the DNA TGTGCCAGCAGTTACCTAGGTCGTGAAGCTTTCTTT. This encodes CASSYLGREAFF. The rearrangement joins TRBV6-5 to TRBJ1-1; D remains unclear. Trimming removed 2 bases at V and 7 bases at J, with 8 bases between. In germline, CDR1 is MNHEY, CDR2 SVGAGI. There are 12 residues in the CDR3.

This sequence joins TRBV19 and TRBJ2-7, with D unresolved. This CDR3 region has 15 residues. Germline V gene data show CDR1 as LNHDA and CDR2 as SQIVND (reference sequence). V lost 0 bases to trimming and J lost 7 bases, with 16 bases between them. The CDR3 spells CASSIDHSPGEEQYF. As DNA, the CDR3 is TGTGCCAGTAGTATAGATCACTCGCCGGGTGAGGAGCAGTACTTC.

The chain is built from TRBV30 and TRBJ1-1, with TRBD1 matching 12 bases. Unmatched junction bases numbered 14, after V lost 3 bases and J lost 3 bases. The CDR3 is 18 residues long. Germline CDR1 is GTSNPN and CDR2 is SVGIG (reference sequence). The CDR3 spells CAWRPPRGTGGMDTEAFF. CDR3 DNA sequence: TGTGCCTGGAGGCCCCCCCGGGGGACAGGGGGCATGGACACTGAAGCTTTCTTT.

DNA for the CDR3: TGCGCCAGCTACCTGAGGGAGTCTGGGGCCAACGTCCTGACTTTC. Its translation is CASYLRESGANVLTF. This chain links TRBV23-1 with TRBJ2-6; a weak D match, TRBD2 (5 bases). TRBV23-1 is placed among ORFs of uncertain function. The CDR3 runs to 15 residues. The ends were cut back, 8 bases at V and 1 base at J, with 12 bases in the middle.

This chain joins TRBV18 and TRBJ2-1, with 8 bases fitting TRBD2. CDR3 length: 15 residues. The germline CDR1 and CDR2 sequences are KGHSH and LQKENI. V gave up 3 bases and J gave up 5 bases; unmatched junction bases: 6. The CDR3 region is CASSPQRGSNNEQFF. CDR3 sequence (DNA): TGTGCCAGCTCACCTCAGCGGGGGAGCAACAATGAGCAGTTCTTC.

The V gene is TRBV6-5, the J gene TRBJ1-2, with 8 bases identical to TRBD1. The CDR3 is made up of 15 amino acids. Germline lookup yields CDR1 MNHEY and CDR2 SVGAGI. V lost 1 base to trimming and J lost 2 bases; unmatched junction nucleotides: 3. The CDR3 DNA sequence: TGTGCCAGCAGTTACTTTGGACAGGGAAACTATGGCTACACCTTC. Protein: CASSYFGQGNYGYTF.

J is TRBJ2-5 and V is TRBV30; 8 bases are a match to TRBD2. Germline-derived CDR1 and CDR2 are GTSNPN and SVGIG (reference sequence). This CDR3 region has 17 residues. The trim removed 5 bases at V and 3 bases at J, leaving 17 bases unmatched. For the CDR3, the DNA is TGTGCCTGGGTGGGGGGTAGGACTAGCAATTATAAAGAGACCCAGTACTTC. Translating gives CAWVGGRTSNYKETQYF.

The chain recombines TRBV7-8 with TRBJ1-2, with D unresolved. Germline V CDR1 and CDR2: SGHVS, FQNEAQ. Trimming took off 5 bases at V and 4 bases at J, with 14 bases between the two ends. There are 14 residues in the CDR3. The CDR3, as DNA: TGTGCCAGCAGCCTGGGCCCAAACTTCTATGGCTACACCTTC. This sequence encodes CASSLGPNFYGYTF.

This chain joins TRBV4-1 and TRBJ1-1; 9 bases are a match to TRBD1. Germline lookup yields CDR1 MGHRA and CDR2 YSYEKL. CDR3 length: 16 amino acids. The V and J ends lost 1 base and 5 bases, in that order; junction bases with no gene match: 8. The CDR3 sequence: CASSQGLGTGRTEAFF. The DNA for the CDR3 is TGCGCCAGCAGCCAAGGTCTGGGGACAGGGAGGACTGAAGCTTTCTTT.

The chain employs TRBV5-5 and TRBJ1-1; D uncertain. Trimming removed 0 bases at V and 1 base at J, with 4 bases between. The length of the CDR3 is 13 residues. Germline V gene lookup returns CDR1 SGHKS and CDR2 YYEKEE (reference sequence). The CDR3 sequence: CASSLAGNTEAFF. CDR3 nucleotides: TGTGCCAGCAGCTTGGCCGGGAACACTGAAGCTTTCTTT. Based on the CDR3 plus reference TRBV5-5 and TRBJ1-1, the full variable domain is DAGVTQSPTHLIKTRGQQVTLRCSPISGHKSVSWYQQVLGQGPQFIFQYYEKEERGRGNFPDRFSARQFPNYSSELNVNALLLGDSALYLCASSLAGNTEAFFGQGTRLTVV.